This T cell receptor (beta chain) stems from a study of shared clonotypes between healthy human individuals. The J segment lost 1 base and the V segment lost 0 bases, leaving 5 bases of the junction unmatched. This CDR3 has 16 amino acids. CDR1 is MGHRA and CDR2 is YSYEKL in the germline V gene. Study-level findings and limits: Non-shared clonotypes had lower generation probabilities than clonotypes shared by all four sorted-subset donors. Estimated richness values were generally larger in naive subsets than in memory subsets.

Details on this clone: Antigen: not known.

Replicate PCRs from sorted subsets contained roughly 200 ng DNA, which is roughly 30,000 T cell genomes. TCRdb's table, derived via immunoSEQ multiplex PCR, lists solely in-frame clones and lacks some. The profile covers about 1.1 million clones, with around three quarters appearing a single time and over 0.8% taken by the ten largest. This receptor was obtained from a man younger than 30 in good health. Some clones in this sample may be carry-over from other donors' samples. The sample was memory CD4+ T cells from PBMCs. The subset here: CD45RA-negative fraction. This chain uses TRBV4-1 with TRBJ1-1; 7 nucleotides align to TRBD1. CDR3 amino acids: CASSQDPGQRNTEAFF. Here the CDR3 DNA reads TGCGCCAGCAGCCAAGATCCGGGACAGAGGAACACTGAAGCTTTCTTT.